This is a list of T cell receptor beta chains from one sample in a study of cytomegalovirus exposure and HLA in healthy donors. Profiling relied on immunoSEQ multiplex PCR, and the TCRdb table lists in-frame clones only, not all of them. This table holds about 140,000 clones, approximately 61% found once. Material: PBMCs. Receptors were obtained from a human donor in good health. Both conserved end residues are part of each CDR3. D genes are given only for firm matches. Not every row has a clone size; where given, it reads once, few, many or a size class.

TRBJ2-7	TRBD2	TRBV10-3	-	TGTGCCATCAGTGAGGGGCTAGCGGGAGTGGCGGGGATGAAGCAGTACTTC	CAISEGLAGVAGMKQYF
TRBJ1-2	-	TRBV4-3	-	TGCGCCAGCAGCCAAGATAGAGTCACAACACGGGAAGGCTACACCTTC	CASSQDRVTTREGYTF
TRBJ2-2	TRBD2	TRBV5-1	-	TGCGCCAGCAGCTTGGGACTAGCGGGTCTGTCCGGGGAGCTGTTTTTT	CASSLGLAGLSGELFF
TRBJ2-5	-	TRBV4-3	-	TGCGCCAGCAGCCAAGATTTCAAGCGCGGAGAGACCCAGTACTTC	CASSQDFKRGETQYF
TRBJ2-1	-	TRBV20-1	-	TGCAGTGCTAGGTCTTATGAGCAGTTCTTC	CSARSYEQFF
TRBJ1-2	TRBD1	TRBV5-1	-	TGCGCCAGCAGCTGGCAGGGGGCTAGGTGGGACTATGGCTACACCTTC	CASSWQGARWDYGYTF
TRBJ1-3	-	TRBV2	few	TGTGCCAGCAGTGGGGACAAAATCCGCTCTGGAAACACCATATATTTT	CASSGDKIRSGNTIYF
TRBJ1-2	TRBD1	TRBV4-1	-	TGCGCCAGCAGCCAATCGGCAGGGGGAGACTATGGCTACACCTTC	CASSQSAGGDYGYTF
TRBJ1-2	TRBD1	TRBV7-2	-	TGTGCCAGCAGCCGCGGACAGGTCCGGGGCTACACCTTC	CASSRGQVRGYTF
TRBJ1-5	-	TRBV28	-	TGTGCCAGCAGTGGGGGACTTAATAGCAATCAGCCCCAGCATTTT	CASSGGLNSNQPQHF
TRBJ2-1	-	TRBV4-3	few	TGCGCCAGCAGCCAAGATAGCGGAGGATACAATGAGCAGTTCTTC	CASSQDSGGYNEQFF
TRBJ2-7	-	TRBV19	-	TGTGCCAGTAGTATTAACCCGGGTTCCTACGAGCAGTACTTC	CASSINPGSYEQYF
TRBJ1-3	TRBD1	TRBV6-1	-	TGTGCCAGCAGTGAAGAATCAGGGGGCGCCCACTCTGGAAACACCATATATTTT	CASSEESGGAHSGNTIYF
TRBJ1-5	-	TRBV28	-	TGTGCCAGCAGTTTCAAACAGCCCCAGCATTTT	CASSFKQPQHF
TRBJ1-5	TRBD1	TRBV4-1	-	TGCGCCAGCAGCCGTTCAACAGGGGTTCAGCCCCAGCATTTT	CASSRSTGVQPQHF
TRBJ2-5	-	TRBV5-4	few	TGTGCCAGCAACGGTGGTGGCGGTCTCCAAGAGACCCAGTACTTC	CASNGGGGLQETQYF
TRBJ2-1	-	TRBV19	-	TGTGCCAGTAGTAGGGGTTTCCGGGAGAATGAGCAGTTCTTC	CASSRGFRENEQFF
TRBJ1-1	-	TRBV18	-	TGTGCCAGCTCACCATACAGGGAAGGGAAAACTGAAGCTTTCTTT	CASSPYREGKTEAFF
TRBJ1-2	-	TRBV5-4	few	TGTGCCAGCAGCCCTTACCAACAGGGCGGCTATGGCTACACCTTC	CASSPYQQGGYGYTF
TRBJ1-5	TRBD1	TRBV27	few	TGTGCCAGCAGTCCCCGACAGGGAGGCAATCAGCCCCAGCATTTT	CASSPRQGGNQPQHF
TRBJ2-2	-	TRBV10-2	-	TGCGCCAGCAGGACTAACAGGGCGAACACCGGGGAGCTGTTTTTT	CASRTNRANTGELFF
TRBJ1-2	TRBD1	TRBV5-1	few	TGCGCCAGCTCTATATACTCAGGGGGCGGCTACACCTTC	CASSIYSGGGYTF
TRBJ2-5	-	TRBV4-3	-	TGCGCCAGCAGCCAAGGGCTCCAAGAGACCCAGTACTTC	CASSQGLQETQYF
TRBJ2-1	-	TRBV6-1	-	TGTGCCAGCAGTGAATTGTCTTATTGGAGAGGGTCCAATGAGCAGTTCTTC	CASSELSYWRGSNEQFF
TRBJ2-7	TRBD2	TRBV5-8	-	TGTGCCAGCAGCCTACCTAAGAAAGCGGGAGACGAGCAGTACTTC	CASSLPKKAGDEQYF
TRBJ2-7	-	TRBV11-2	once	TGTGCCAGCAGCTTAGGACAGAACTACGAGCAGTACTTC	CASSLGQNYEQYF
TRBJ2-5	-	TRBV4-1	-	TGCGCCAGCAGCCAAGTCGGTCTCCAAGAGACCCAGTACTTC	CASSQVGLQETQYF
TRBJ2-7	-	TRBV11-1	once	TGTGCCAGCAGCTTTGCGGACAGAAGCTCCTACGAGCAGTACTTC	CASSFADRSSYEQYF
TRBJ2-5	-	TRBV7-9	-	TGTGCCAGCAGCTCAGAAGGGGAAGACTCCGCCGGGACCCAGTACTTC	CASSSEGEDSAGTQYF
TRBJ1-5	TRBD1	TRBV19	-	TGTGCCAGTAGTATAGCGGGACAGAGGGGCAATCAGCCCCAGCATTTT	CASSIAGQRGNQPQHF
TRBJ2-7	TRBD1	TRBV27	-	TGTGCCAGCAGTGGGACAGCCCTCGGGGAGCAGTACTTC	CASSGTALGEQYF
TRBJ2-7	TRBD2	TRBV19	-	TGTGCCAGTAGTATAGTTGGTGGAAGCGGGGAACAGTACTTC	CASSIVGGSGEQYF
TRBJ1-1	-	TRBV5-6	-	TGTGCCAGCAGCCCCACAGGGAACACTGAAGCTTTCTTT	CASSPTGNTEAFF
TRBJ2-3	TRBD2	TRBV7-2	-	TGTGCCAGCAGCCCGCCCGGGACTAGCGGGATTCTTCAGTATTTT	CASSPPGTSGILQYF
TRBJ2-3	-	TRBV5-5	-	TGTGCCAGCAGCTTAGACAGTCCCACAGATACGCAGTATTTT	CASSLDSPTDTQYF
TRBJ2-5	TRBD2	TRBV13	-	TGTGCCAGCAGCTCCGGACTAGCGGGGGAGGCCCAGTACTTC	CASSSGLAGEAQYF
TRBJ1-5	TRBD1	TRBV2	-	TGTGCCAGCAGTACGGGACAGCTCAATCAGCCCCAGCATTTT	CASSTGQLNQPQHF
TRBJ2-1	-	TRBV5-1	-	TGCGCCAGCAGCCCCGGGGAGAGGATTGATGAGCAGTTCTTC	CASSPGERIDEQFF
TRBJ1-1	-	TRBV5-1	once	TGCGCCAGCAGCGTTGGTAGCCTTTTCAGTGAAGCTTTCTTT	CASSVGSLFSEAFF
TRBJ1-1	-	TRBV7-9	-	TGTGCCAGCAGCTTATCCGGAGGAACTGAAGCTTTCTTT	CASSLSGGTEAFF
TRBJ2-1	-	TRBV5-6	-	TGTGCCAGCAGCAGGAGGGACGGAAACAATGAGCAGTTCTTC	CASSRRDGNNEQFF
TRBJ1-2	TRBD1	TRBV29-1	-	TGCAGCGCTCGGACAGGGACAGGGTATGGCTACACCTTC	CSARTGTGYGYTF
TRBJ2-7	TRBD1	TRBV4-1	-	TGCGCCAGCAGCCAAGCCCCGTCGGGACAGGGTCTCTACGAGCAGTACTTC	CASSQAPSGQGLYEQYF
TRBJ2-5	TRBD2	TRBV4-1	-	TGCGCCAGCAGGGACGCTAGCGGGAGTTTGTTAGAGACCCAGTACTTC	CASRDASGSLLETQYF
TRBJ1-1	-	TRBV9	few	TGTGCCAGCAGCGTAGGTGGGGGCGGCACTGAAGCTTTCTTT	CASSVGGGGTEAFF
TRBJ2-3	-	TRBV20-1	-	TGCAGTGCATACACAGATACGCAGTATTTT	CSAYTDTQYF
TRBJ1-1	TRBD1	TRBV5-1	-	TGCGCCAGCAGCCTCCGGACAGGCCAGATCTCTGAAGCTTTCTTT	CASSLRTGQISEAFF
TRBJ2-3	-	TRBV5-1	few	TGCGCCAGCAGCTTTTCCGGGTCGGTAGATACGCAGTATTTT	CASSFSGSVDTQYF
TRBJ2-1	TRBD2	TRBV28	-	TGTGCCAGCAGTTCTCTACACGGGACTAGCCTCAATGAGCAGTTCTTC	CASSSLHGTSLNEQFF
TRBJ1-1	TRBD1	TRBV28	-	TGTGCCAGCAGTCCTTCAGGGGGCGTGAACACTGAAGCTTTCTTT	CASSPSGGVNTEAFF
TRBJ2-5	TRBD2	TRBV2	once	TGTGCCAGCAGTGGGGGACTAGCGGGAGAGACCCAGTACTTC	CASSGGLAGETQYF
TRBJ2-7	TRBD2	TRBV11-2	-	TGTGCCAGCACCACCCCGACTAGCGGGAACTCCGGTGTCTCCTACGAGCAGTACTTC	CASTTPTSGNSGVSYEQYF
TRBJ2-1	TRBD2	TRBV19	few	TGTGCCAGTAGTCGGACTAGTAGAGGCGGCAATGAGCAGTTCTTC	CASSRTSRGGNEQFF
TRBJ2-1	TRBD2	TRBV27	few	TGTGCCAGCAGTTTATCAGCGGGAGAAATCTACAATGAGCAGTTCTTC	CASSLSAGEIYNEQFF
TRBJ2-4	-	TRBV7-3	-	TGTGCCAGCAGCCATTCTCCAGGGCCCAAAAACATTCAGTACTTC	CASSHSPGPKNIQYF
TRBJ2-1	TRBD1	TRBV5-1	-	TGCGCCAGCAGCTCGACAGGGCCCGCCGGGAATGAGCAGTTCTTC	CASSSTGPAGNEQFF
TRBJ2-7	TRBD2	TRBV4-1	-	TGCGCCAGCAGCCAAGATTATGGGACTAGCGCTATGATCGAGCAGTACTTC	CASSQDYGTSAMIEQYF
TRBJ2-7	-	TRBV7-2	-	TGTGCCAGCAGCTTAAGGCGGACAAACTACGAGCAGTACTTC	CASSLRRTNYEQYF
TRBJ2-1	-	TRBV5-6	-	TGTGCCAGCAGCTTGGGTTCCTTAGCGGTGTACAATGAGCAGTTCTTC	CASSLGSLAVYNEQFF